This T cell receptor beta chain was identified during a study of CD8+CD57+ T cells in acquired aplastic anemia. Study conclusions and caveats: CD8+ Simpson's diversity in patients was not significantly different from that in controls.

Trimming left V 4 bases short and J 0 bases short, with 3 bases between. The CDR3 has 12 residues. The germline V gene has CDR1 MNHEY and CDR2 SVGAGI. A note on this clonotype: Its matching antigen is unknown. A much larger clonotype is one base distant, so this may be a read error.

Selection for sequencing was limited to patients who had shown CD8+CD57+ cell expansion by flow cytometry. Genomic DNA, serving as template, underwent TCR beta VDJ and CDR3 profiling. TCRdb re-called the reads with MiXCR, one entry per CDR3 protein. The sample yields under 200,000 distinct CDR3 sequences, 48% seen once. The rearrangement links TRBV6-5 to TRBJ1-1; no firm D call. Sequenced material: sorted CD4+, CD8+, or CD8+CD57+ T cells (not recorded which) from PBMCs. The clonotype was recovered from a human donor with aplastic anemia. CDR3 amino acids: CASSWVNTEAFF. The DNA for the CDR3 is TGTGCCAGCAGTTGGGTGAACACTGAAGCTTTCTTT.